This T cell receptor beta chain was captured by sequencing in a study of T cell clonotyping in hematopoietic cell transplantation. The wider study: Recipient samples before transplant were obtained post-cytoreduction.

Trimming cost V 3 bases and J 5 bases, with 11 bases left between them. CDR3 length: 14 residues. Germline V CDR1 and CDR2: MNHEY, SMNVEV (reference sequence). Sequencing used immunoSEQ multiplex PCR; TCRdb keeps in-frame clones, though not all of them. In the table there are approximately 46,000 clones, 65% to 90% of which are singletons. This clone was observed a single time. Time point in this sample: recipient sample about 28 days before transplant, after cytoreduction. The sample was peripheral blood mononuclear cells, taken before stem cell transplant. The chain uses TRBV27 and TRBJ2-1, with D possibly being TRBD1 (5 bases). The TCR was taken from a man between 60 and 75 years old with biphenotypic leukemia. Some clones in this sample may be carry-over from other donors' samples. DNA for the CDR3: TGTGCCAGCAGTTTGCAGGGTACGAACAATGAGCAGTTCTTC. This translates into CASSLQGTNNEQFF.